One sample yielded the 32 T cell receptor beta chains listed below, sequenced in a study of T cell repertoires in ileal Crohn's disease (dated by TCRdb to between 2019 and 2020). This sample's time point label indicates: neoterminal ileum biopsy at postoperative endoscopy, about 6 months after surgery. The library was obtained by the immunoSEQ multiplex PCR assay. The source is immuneACCESS, and TCRdb retained only in-frame sequences with V and J called. Part of the clones is not carried over; for the studies checked, unresolved V genes explain less than half of this, and the remainder is unexplained. The sample table lists 9,000 to 13,000 clones, 65% to 85% of them with a count of one. The top ten constitute roughly 16% of the sample. Sequencing was performed on ileal tissue. All receptors derive from an adult with Crohn's disease.

This clone was detected only once. The gene calls are TRBV6-5 and TRBJ2-7; D may be TRBD2 (5 bases). This CDR3 has 15 residues. Per the germline V gene, CDR1 is MNHEY and CDR2 is SVGAGI. Trimming stripped 5 bases from V and 0 bases from J, with 14 bases between. As DNA, the CDR3 is TGTGCCAGCAGTCCCCTCCAGCGGAACTCCTACGAGCAGTACTTC. Translating it yields CASSPLQRNSYEQYF.

The chain uses TRBV29-1 and TRBJ1-4, with D perhaps matching TRBD1 (5 bases). CDR1 SQVTM and CDR2 ANQGSEA come from the germline V gene. V gave up 4 bases and J gave up 8 bases, with 11 bases separating them. This CDR3 has 12 amino acids. The CDR3 DNA reads TGCAGCGTTGCCTCCTGGGGCGAAAAACTGTTTTTT. Protein sequence: CSVASWGEKLFF. Full variable domain (missing parts from reference TRBV29-1 and TRBJ1-4): SAVISQKPSRDICQRGTSLTIQCQVDSQVTMMFWYRQQPGQSLTLIATANQGSEATYESGFVIDKFPISRPNLTFSTLTVSNMSPEDSSIYLCSVASWGEKLFFGSGTQLSVL.

The CDR3 DNA follows: TGTGCCAGCAGCCAGGGACAGGGTGGCACCGGGGAGCTGTTTTTT. Protein: CASSQGQGGTGELFF. V usage is TRBV7-6 and J usage is TRBJ2-2; 9 nucleotides line up with TRBD1. CDR3 size: 15 residues. Germline lookup yields CDR1 SGHVS and CDR2 FNYEAQ. Trimming at V came to 5 bases and at J to 4 bases, leaving 5 bases not matched to a gene.

The chain has TRBV6-5 and TRBJ2-7, with TRBD2 as a possible D gene (6 bases). This CDR3 comprises 15 residues. V gave up 2 bases and J gave up 4 bases, with 15 bases separating them. The germline V gene has CDR1 MNHEY and CDR2 SVGAGI. The CDR3 loop is CASSYRQIGTYEQYF. The CDR3 DNA is TGTGCCAGCAGTTACCGACAGATAGGGACTTACGAGCAGTACTTC.

The V and J genes are TRBV6-5 and TRBJ2-3; 7 bases map to TRBD1. CDR1 MNHEY and CDR2 SVGAGI come from the germline V gene. V lost 2 bases, J lost 3 bases, and 2 bases stayed unmatched. The length of the CDR3 is 14 residues. Here the CDR3 DNA reads TGTGCCAGCAGTTACGGGACAGTTACAGATACGCAGTATTTT. Amino acid sequence: CASSYGTVTDTQYF.

The gene calls are TRBV29-1 and TRBJ2-1, with 9 positions matching TRBD1. The CDR3 runs to 13 residues. Germline V gives CDR1 SQVTM, CDR2 ANQGSEA. Trimming cost V 7 bases and J 3 bases; bases outside gene matches: 4. The CDR3 region has the DNA TGCAGCGCACAGGGGGCAAGCTACAATGAGCAGTTCTTC. Its translation: CSAQGASYNEQFF.

This clone is large (0.1 to 1%). This chain connects TRBV9 to TRBJ1-4; D is unclear. CDR3 size: 15 residues. The V and J ends lost 3 bases and 5 bases respectively, with 14 bases between them. Germline V lookup: CDR1 SGDLS, CDR2 YYNGEE. In DNA form, the CDR3 reads TGTGCCAGCAGCGCTGGTGGGGAGAAGAATGAAAAACTGTTTTTT. Amino acids: CASSAGGEKNEKLFF. Looking up the rest from reference TRBV9 and TRBJ1-4 gives the full variable domain: DSGVTQTPKHLITATGQRVTLRCSPRSGDLSVYWYQQSLDQGLQFLIQYYNGEERAKGNILERFSAQQFPDLHSELNLSSLELGDSALYFCASSAGGEKNEKLFFGSGTQLSVL.

The chain is built from TRBV28 and TRBJ2-2, with 12 bases matching TRBD1. The germline V gene encodes CDR1 MDHEN and CDR2 SYDVKM. V was pared by 4 bases and J by 6 bases, with 6 bases of the junction left unmatched. The CDR3 length is 16 residues. The CDR3 reads CASSWDRGQGAGELFF. The CDR3 DNA reads as TGTGCCAGCAGTTGGGACAGGGGGCAGGGGGCCGGGGAGCTGTTTTTT.

V gene TRBV6-5 combines with J gene TRBJ2-5, with TRBD2 as a possible D gene (6 bases). Between the trimmed V and J ends, which lost 2 bases and 5 bases, there was a span of 6 bases. Per germline, CDR1 MNHEY and CDR2 SVGAGI. The CDR3 has 12 residues. CDR3 sequence (DNA): TGTGCCAGCAGTTACGGAGGGGAGACCCAGTACTTC. This translates into CASSYGGETQYF.

This chain uses TRBV6-1 with TRBJ2-5, with 9 bases matching TRBD2. The length of the CDR3 is 15 residues. The junction had 11 bases not matched to a gene; V was cut back by 7 bases and J by 5 bases. Germline values: CDR1 MNHNS, CDR2 SASEGT. The chain's CDR3 is CASMGSSGRRETQYF. The CDR3 region has the DNA TGTGCCAGCATGGGTAGTAGCGGGAGACGGGAGACCCAGTACTTC.

This chain uses TRBV19 with TRBJ2-6; TRBD2 aligns across 7 bases. The trim removed 10 bases at V and 0 bases at J, leaving 9 bases unmatched. The CDR3 runs 16 residues. Germline assignment: CDR1 LNHDA and CDR2 SQIVND (reference sequence). The CDR3 nucleotides read TGTGCCACCAGATCTATAGCGGGCTCTGGGGCCAACGTCCTGACTTTC. Translated, it gives CATRSIAGSGANVLTF.

This rearrangement joins TRBV5-1 to TRBJ1-1; D not certain. The CDR3 contains 14 residues. V was clipped by 0 bases and J by 1 base, with 7 bases between them. Germline assignment: CDR1 SGHRS and CDR2 YFSETQ. In DNA form, the CDR3 reads TGCGCCAGCAGCTTGGGACAACGGAACACTGAAGCTTTCTTT. Protein product: CASSLGQRNTEAFF.

This clone was detected only a few times. This chain links TRBV18 with TRBJ1-1; 7 bases are shared with TRBD1. The CDR3 loop spans 15 amino acids. Germline-derived CDR1 and CDR2 are KGHSH and LQKENI. V was clipped by 4 bases and J by 1 base; unmatched bases: 6. The CDR3 region is CASSLRDRQNTEAFF. CDR3 in DNA: TGTGCCAGCTCACTCCGGGACAGACAGAACACTGAAGCTTTCTTT. The whole variable domain, remainder taken from reference TRBV18 and TRBJ1-1, is NAGVMQNPRHLVRRRGQEARLRCSPMKGHSHVYWYRQLPEEGLKFMVYLQKENIIDESGMPKERFSAEFPKEGPSILRIQQVVRGDSAAYFCASSLRDRQNTEAFFGQGTRLTVV.

Regarding this clone: The junction does not match germline at one end; this may be a read error. V usage is TRBV7-8 and J usage is TRBJ1-1; D unclear. Germline V gene lookup returns CDR1 SGHVS and CDR2 FQNEAQ. The CDR3 runs 15 residues. CDR3 nucleotide sequence: TGTGCCAGCAGCTTACCCATACGGGGTCGGACTGAAGCTCTCTTT. Its protein is CASSLPIRGRTEALF. Using reference TRBV7-8 and TRBJ1-1 for the parts outside the CDR3, the full variable domain is GAGVSQSPRYKVAKRGQDVALRCDPISGHVSLFWYQQALGQGPEFLTYFQNEAQLDKSGLPSDRFFAERPEGSVSTLKIQRTQQEDSAVYLCASSLPIRGRTEALFGQGTRLTVV.

This chain connects TRBV19 to TRBJ2-7; TRBD2 matches at 9 bases. Unmatched junction bases numbered 7, after V lost 6 bases and J lost 4 bases. This CDR3 contains 14 residues. Germline loops: CDR1 LNHDA, CDR2 SQIVND (reference sequence). DNA of the CDR3: TGTGCCAGTAGGGGCGGGAGGGCAGGTTACGAGCAGTACTTC. The encoded protein is CASRGGRAGYEQYF. Variable domain in full (rest from reference TRBV19 and TRBJ2-7): DGGITQSPKYLFRKEGQNVTLSCEQNLNHDAMYWYRQDPGQGLRLIYYSQIVNDFQKGDIAEGYSVSREKKESFPLTVTSAQKNPTAFYLCASRGGRAGYEQYFGPGTRLTVT.

The chain joins TRBV5-4 to TRBJ1-1; weak D call: TRBD1 (6 bases). V was clipped by 4 bases and J by 1 base, with 14 bases between them. CDR3 length equals 15 residues. The V gene's germline CDR1 is SGHNT and CDR2 YYREEE (reference sequence). CDR3 DNA: TGTGCCAGCAGCCCTATTGGACAGAGGAACACTGAAGCTTTCTTT. It encodes CASSPIGQRNTEAFF.

The chain recombines TRBV11-1 with TRBJ2-7, with 11 bases matching TRBD2. The CDR3 loop spans 14 amino acids. J lost 3 bases, V lost 4 bases, and 2 bases had no gene match. Per the germline V gene, CDR1 is SGHAT and CDR2 is FQDESV (reference sequence). CDR3 sequence reads: CASSYGTSGYEQYF. The CDR3 DNA sequence: TGTGCCAGCAGCTATGGGACTAGCGGCTACGAGCAGTACTTC. Full variable domain (missing parts from reference TRBV11-1 and TRBJ2-7): EAEVAQSPRYKITEKSQAVAFWCDPISGHATLYWYRQILGQGPELLVQFQDESVVDDSQLPKDRFSAERLKGVDSTLKIQPAELGDSAMYLCASSYGTSGYEQYFGPGTRLTVT.

This clone has more than one count but fewer than ten. V usage is TRBV7-9 and J usage is TRBJ2-5, with D possibly TRBD2 on 5 matching bases. The DNA end is a closer match to TRBJ2-7, so the J assignment may be wrong. This CDR3 comprises 17 residues. CDR1 and CDR2 (germline): SEHNR, FQNEAQ (reference sequence). The CDR3 DNA follows: TGTGCCAGCAGCTTATTCGCCAGGACTCCATCTTCCTACGAGCAGTACTTC. Amino acid sequence: CASSLFARTPSSYEQYF.

This clone came up once. The rearrangement uses TRBV5-6 and TRBJ2-7; the D gene is possibly TRBD2 (5 bases). Trimming cost V 0 bases and J 3 bases, with 10 bases left between them. Germline assignment: CDR1 SGHDT and CDR2 YYEEEE. The CDR3 loop spans 14 amino acids. Here the CDR3 reads CASSLGLAIYEQYF. Here the CDR3 DNA reads TGTGCCAGCAGCTTGGGTCTAGCTATCTACGAGCAGTACTTC.

The J gene is TRBJ2-7, the V gene TRBV28; 7 positions match TRBD2. The CDR3 length is 16 residues. V lost 6 bases and J lost 3; bases outside the gene matches: 14. Germline V gene data show CDR1 as MDHEN and CDR2 as SYDVKM. CDR3 sequence: CASRPSSGSGFYEQYF. As DNA, the CDR3 is TGTGCCAGCAGGCCCTCTAGCGGATCGGGGTTCTACGAGCAGTACTTC.

This chain connects TRBV28 to TRBJ1-5; the match to TRBD1 covers 10 bases. Germline CDR1 MDHEN, CDR2 SYDVKM. The CDR3 totals 14 residues. Trimming removed 4 bases from V and 7 bases from J; junction bases left unmatched: 4. DNA of the CDR3: TGTGCCAGCAGTTCAGGGACAGGGGCACAGCCCCAGCATTTT. It specifies CASSSGTGAQPQHF.

As for this clone: The junction shows a germline mismatch at one end, possibly a read error. The chain joins TRBV7-7 to TRBJ1-2; no firm D call. Germline CDR1 is SSHAT and CDR2 is FNYEAQ (reference sequence). The CDR3 runs 17 residues. The CDR3 loop reads CASSLARRTNLNYGYTF. CDR3 sequence (DNA): TGTGCTAGCAGCTTAGCTAGGAGGACGAACTTGAACTATGGCTACACCTTC.

J is TRBJ2-2 and V is TRBV11-2; 8 positions agree with TRBD2. The germline V gene has CDR1 SGHAT and CDR2 FQNNGV. The CDR3 has 15 amino acids. Trimming cost V 4 bases and J 3 bases; bases outside gene matches: 4. CDR3 bases: TGTGCCAGCAGCTCCCGGACTAGCCACACCGGGGAGCTGTTTTTT. It specifies CASSSRTSHTGELFF.

V gene TRBV29-1 combines with J gene TRBJ1-6; the D is unclear. The CDR3 has 14 amino acids. Trimming removed 6 bases from V and 7 bases from J, with 16 bases in between. From germline, CDR1 is SQVTM and CDR2 ANQGSEA. The CDR3 here is CSVGESGLNSPLHF. CDR3 DNA: TGCAGCGTGGGAGAGAGTGGCCTCAATTCACCCCTCCACTTT.

V is TRBV11-2 and J is TRBJ1-5; TRBD1 matches 10 bases. V gave up 5 bases and J gave up 8 bases; unmatched junction bases: 6. There are 14 residues in the CDR3. In germline, CDR1 is SGHAT, CDR2 FQNNGV. This CDR3 reads CASSQGQGLEPQHF. The DNA of the CDR3 is TGTGCCAGCAGCCAGGGACAGGGGTTGGAGCCCCAGCATTTT.

As DNA, the CDR3 is TGCAGCGCCATGACAGAGGCGAACACCGGGGAGCTGTTTTTT. It yields the protein CSAMTEANTGELFF. The V and J genes are TRBV29-1 and TRBJ2-2, with a weak D call TRBD1 (5 bases). This CDR3 comprises 14 residues. Germline CDR1 reads SQVTM; CDR2 reads ANQGSEA. The V end lost 7 bases, the J end lost 0 bases, and 12 bases lay between the germline ends.

This clone qualifies as hyperexpanded. The chain has TRBV7-9 and TRBJ1-3, with a weak D call TRBD1 (5 bases). The V end was cut by 1 base, the J end by 7 bases, with 11 bases between. Germline V lookup: CDR1 SEHNR, CDR2 FQNEAQ (reference sequence). This CDR3 is 14 amino acids long. The chain's CDR3 is CASSLDGTLNTIYF. The CDR3 bases are TGTGCCAGCAGCTTAGACGGGACTCTCAACACCATATATTTT.

This clone was observed a handful of times. The chain has TRBV6-1 and TRBJ2-7; possibly TRBD1 for D (6 bases). The CDR3 is 15 amino acids. The germline V gene encodes CDR1 MNHNS and CDR2 SASEGT. V dropped 7 bases and J dropped 2 bases, with 18 bases sitting between them. This CDR3 reads CASIPLTGFTYEQYF. As DNA, the CDR3 is TGTGCCAGCATCCCGTTGACAGGATTTACCTACGAGCAGTACTTC.

This chain connects TRBV29-1 to TRBJ2-2; D may be TRBD2 (6 bases). Germline V gene sequence: CDR1 SQVTM, CDR2 ANQGSEA. V lost 4 bases and J 2 bases, leaving 8 bases between the germline ends. This CDR3 has 13 amino acids. This CDR3 is CSVAGENTGELFF. The CDR3, as DNA: TGCAGCGTTGCGGGGGAAAACACCGGGGAGCTGTTTTTT.

The chain carries TRBV27 and TRBJ2-7, with D possibly being TRBD1 (6 bases). Germline V gene data show CDR1 as MNHEY and CDR2 as SMNVEV (reference sequence). V lost 0 bases and J lost 2, with 20 bases in between. This CDR3 is built from 18 residues. The CDR3 here is CASSLSPLGQSVPYEQYF. The CDR3 DNA reads as TGTGCCAGCAGTTTATCCCCCTTAGGACAGTCCGTCCCCTACGAGCAGTACTTC.

This chain joins TRBV5-8 and TRBJ2-5, with a weak D call TRBD2 (5 bases). CDR1 and CDR2 from the germline V gene are SGHTS and YDEGEE. CDR3 length: 16 residues. With 0 bases removed from V and 3 bases from J, the gap between germline ends came to 15 bases. The CDR3 DNA sequence: TGTGCCAGCAGCTTGGGATCCGGGGTGGGAGAAGAGACCCAGTACTTC. Its protein product is CASSLGSGVGEETQYF.

On this clone itself: Relative to the germline gene, one junction end is altered; a read error may explain this. The CDR3 nucleotides are TGTGCTAGCAGCCGGACAGGGCCGAACACCGGGGAGCTGTTTTTT. As protein: CASSRTGPNTGELFF. The chain joins TRBV7-7 to TRBJ2-2, with 8 bases lining up with TRBD1. From germline, CDR1 is SSHAT and CDR2 FNYEAQ (reference sequence). The CDR3 contains 15 residues.